This T cell receptor beta chain was identified during a study of T cell responses to AZD1222 COVID-19 vaccine (dated by TCRdb to the early 2020s). A note on the overall study: AZD1222 recipients given second doses at about 4 weeks or at about 12 weeks were pooled, since spike-specific TCR depth and breadth were not found to differ between the two schedules. A total of more than 230 trial participants underwent TCR sequencing, of whom nearly 210 received two doses of AZD1222 and roughly 25 received two doses of the MenACWY control vaccine. Trial participants were enrolled into age subgroups of 18-55, 56-69 and 70-plus years, which contained approximately 150, 28 and 58 TCR-sequenced participants, respectively.

Reading the label with the study, this specimen's time point is: baseline before first vaccination. Samples from vaccinated people were obtained from the UK trials COV001 and COV002, which included a single-blind randomized controlled phase 2/3 trial of AZD1222 (ChAdOx1 nCoV-19) in healthy adults. Trial participant PBMC samples were collected at day 0 and day 28 after the second dose for TCRbeta chain sequencing. The CDR3 regions of human TCRbeta chains were analyzed by immunosequencing. The authors processed their data as follows. Repertoire TCRs were checked for matches against a reference library of SARS-CoV-2-specific TCRs that had been generated using the MIRA antigen-specificity platform. Breadth meant the fraction of unique TCRs that were SARS-CoV-2-associated, whereas depth meant the fraction of total T cells that were SARS-CoV-2-associated. Each spike-specific TCR was assigned to its reactive spike region and to a CD4 or CD8 class using the MIRA data. Log10-transformed breadth and depth values were compared by one-way ANOVA with Sidak's multiple comparisons tests. TCRdb re-hosts the immuneACCESS table, in-frame sequences only. Its copies lack some clones; in the studies checked, an unresolved V gene accounts for under half of them, and the cause for the rest is not known. The V and J calls and clone size are taken from that table; D and trimming were inferred from the DNA. The sample contains roughly 150,000 clones, around 90% of them found a single time. The top ten constitute around 1.5% of the sample.

What the authors observed across the whole study: After two AZD1222 doses, both the breadth and the depth of spike-specific TCRs were significantly higher than at day 0 and than in MenACWY recipients. Participants were mostly white British and included more females than males, and it was suggested by the authors that clonal diversity may have been underestimated. In the small 56-69-year group, the increase in depth fell short of significance, most likely because of low power. Epitopes outside the regions mutated in the B.1.351 and B.1.1.7 variants were reportedly recognized by nearly half of the unique spike-specific TCRs. Because no samples from the day 14 peak response were available, repertoires could be characterized only after the peak T cell response. Vaccine-associated CD4 TCRs spanned the whole spike protein, with dominant responses in regions 160-218 and 743-854. Conclusions about previously exposed vaccinees are limited, since just 6 or 7 AZD1222 recipients were seropositive for SARS-CoV-2 at baseline.

V is shortened by 5 bases, J by 4 bases, and the region joining them spans 14 bases. The germline V gene specifies SGHAT as CDR1 and FQNNGV as CDR2. Its CDR3 holds 14 amino acids, cysteine through phenylalanine. Only the CDR3 DNA is retained, 42 bases long and in frame from the first base. About this clone itself: What antigen it recognizes has not been identified. Per-nucleotide qualities are absent, and no much larger clonotype sits a single base away.

This sequence uses TRBV11-2 and TRBJ1-2; a tentative D match to TRBD1 spans 6 bases. This clonotype originated in an adult in good health. The sequencing here drew on peripheral blood, taken on day 0 of AZD1222 vaccination. Here the CDR3 is given as CASSPSTGFYGYTF. The DNA is TGTGCCAGCAGCCCATCAACAGGGTTCTATGGCTACACCTTC.